The 21 T cell receptor beta chains below all came from one sample that was sequenced in a study of vaccination and CD4 T cells after COVID-19. The Oncomine TCR Beta short-read assay sequenced DNA from cultured CD4+ T cells. Using its own MiXCR run on the PCR reads, TCRdb lists one record per CDR3 protein. This sample has roughly 15,000 distinct CDR3 sequences; around 50% occur once, and the top ten carry around 10%. What these receptors recognize is not known. Regarding treatment: roughly 11-day PBMC culture with coronavirus spike peptide pools or control peptides (ViraFEST assay). What was sequenced was CD4+ T cells from blood, cultured in vitro. These TCRs come from a human donor who had recovered from COVID-19.

The rearrangement links TRBV19 to TRBJ2-2; 8 bases map to TRBD1. Germline V gene lookup returns CDR1 LNHDA and CDR2 SQIVND (reference sequence). Trimming took 4 bases from V and 7 from J; bases not matched to a gene: 8. The CDR3 has 15 amino acids. CDR3 in amino acids: CASSTGRGLGGELFF. The CDR3 nucleotides read TGTGCCAGTAGTACCGGCAGGGGGCTTGGCGGGGAGCTGTTTTTT.

This rearrangement joins TRBV10-3 to TRBJ1-2, with D possibly being TRBD1 (6 bases). This CDR3 spans 16 amino acids. The V gene lost 0 bases and the J gene lost 1 base, with 12 bases spanning the gap. The V gene's germline CDR1 is ENHRY and CDR2 SYGVKD. The CDR3 nucleotides read TGTGCCATCAGTGAGTCGGCACAGGGCTATAACTATGGCTACACCTTC. It encodes CAISESAQGYNYGYTF.

V usage is TRBV28 and J usage is TRBJ2-3; TRBD1 might be the D (6 bases). Germline values: CDR1 MDHEN, CDR2 SYDVKM. This CDR3 spans 15 amino acids. Trimming shortened V by 3 bases and J by 0 bases, and 10 bases separated the two germline ends. The CDR3 DNA reads as TGTGCCAGCAGTTTCCACAGGGCTAGCACAGATACGCAGTATTTT. Translation: CASSFHRASTDTQYF.

The J gene is TRBJ2-5, the V gene TRBV28, with 8 bases fitting TRBD2. V gave up 6 bases and J gave up 2 bases; unmatched junction bases: 2. Germline V lookup: CDR1 MDHEN, CDR2 SYDVKM. The CDR3 is 13 amino acids. CDR3 region: CASSSGGQETQYF. Written as DNA, the CDR3 is TGTGCCAGCAGCTCGGGAGGGCAAGAGACCCAGTACTTC.

V and J are TRBV28 and TRBJ1-6; possible D gene TRBD1, 6 bases. The CDR3 spans 17 residues. The V gene's germline CDR1 is MDHEN and CDR2 SYDVKM. V was cut by 4 bases and J by 2 bases, with 15 bases left in between. As DNA, the CDR3 is TGTGCCAGCAGTTCCGACGGGGGGCGGCCCTATAATTCACCCCTCCACTTT. Encoded protein: CASSSDGGRPYNSPLHF.

This clonotype was picked up a small number of times. The rearrangement joins TRBV20-1 to TRBJ1-6; the D is unclear. The CDR3 totals 15 residues. Trimming removed 2 bases from V and 0 bases from J, with 8 bases in between. CDR1 is DFQATT and CDR2 is SNEGSKA in the germline V gene (reference sequence). The CDR3 DNA follows: TGCAGTGCTAGACCGGGGAGCTCCTATAATTCACCCCTCCACTTT. It is translated as CSARPGSSYNSPLHF.

The chain has TRBV7-2 and TRBJ2-3; D not certain. This CDR3 is 13 amino acids long. From germline, CDR1 is SGHTA and CDR2 FQGNSA. V was pared by 1 base and J by 4 bases, with 6 bases between. The CDR3 DNA follows: TGTGCCAGCAGCTTAGAGGTGGCAGATACGCAGTATTTT. Translating gives CASSLEVADTQYF.

This clonotype came up once. This chain links TRBV11-2 with TRBJ1-5; no clear D. The germline gives CDR1 SGHAT, CDR2 FQNNGV. This CDR3 has 15 amino acids. V lost 3 bases, J lost 2 bases, and 11 bases lay in between. Here the CDR3 reads CASSLGGNRNQPQHF. The CDR3 DNA reads TGTGCCAGCAGCTTGGGAGGGAACCGCAATCAGCCCCAGCATTTT.

CDR3 nucleotides: TGTGCCAGCAGTTACACTCCCGGGACGGTATACGAGCAGTACTTC. Protein sequence: CASSYTPGTVYEQYF. The chain uses TRBV6-5 and TRBJ2-7, with D tentatively TRBD1 or TRBD2 (5 bases each). V lost 2 bases and J 4 bases, leaving 15 bases between the germline ends. This CDR3 has 15 residues. In germline, CDR1 is MNHEY, CDR2 SVGAGI.

This clonotype has more than one count but fewer than ten. V is TRBV19 and J is TRBJ2-3; D call uncertain. This CDR3 has 11 amino acids. CDR1 is LNHDA, CDR2 SQIVND, per germline (reference sequence). V was shortened by 11 bases and J by 6 bases, with 12 bases between the two germline ends. CDR3 region: CAPSTIDTQYF. The CDR3 region has the DNA TGTGCCCCTAGTACTATCGATACGCAGTATTTT.

This chain joins TRBV12-3 or TRBV12-4 and TRBJ1-2; unclear D gene. The V end was cut by 6 bases, the J end by 4 bases, with 12 bases between. CDR3 length equals 13 residues. DNA for the CDR3: TGTGCCAGCAGCGTAGGGCGAGGCTATGGCTACACCTTC. Encoded protein: CASSVGRGYGYTF.

The chain employs TRBV25-1 and TRBJ2-5; no clear D gene. Germline V gene data show CDR1 as MGHDK and CDR2 as SYGVNS. The CDR3 length is 12 residues. The V gene lost 0 bases and the J gene lost 3 bases, with 2 bases spanning the gap. The CDR3 protein is CASSEYEETQYF. For the CDR3, the DNA is TGTGCCAGCAGTGAATATGAAGAGACCCAGTACTTC.

The V and J genes are TRBV30 and TRBJ2-7, with 16 bases aligning to TRBD2. Germline CDR1 is GTSNPN and CDR2 is SVGIG (reference sequence). J gave up 2 bases and V 3 bases, and 7 bases lay outside the gene matches. There are 17 residues in the CDR3. The CDR3 DNA is TGTGCCTGGAGGGGGGGGACTAGCGGGAGGGCCGCCTACGAGCAGTACTTC. This codes for CAWRGGTSGRAAYEQYF.

The chain is built from TRBV20-1 and TRBJ1-2, with TRBD1 matching over 7 bases. The CDR3 extends over 13 amino acids. Looked up from germline, CDR1 is DFQATT and CDR2 is SNEGSKA (reference sequence). V gave up 1 base and J gave up 3 bases; unmatched junction bases: 2. This CDR3 reads CSARGTGDYGYTF. The DNA for the CDR3 is TGCAGTGCTAGAGGGACAGGCGACTATGGCTACACCTTC.

The chain employs TRBV20-1 and TRBJ2-3; D is unresolved. The CDR3 sequence is 11 residues long. V was pared by 5 bases and J by 6 bases, with 9 bases between. Germline values: CDR1 DFQATT, CDR2 SNEGSKA (reference sequence). The CDR3 DNA reads as TGCAGTGCTCTGAGATCTGATACGCAGTATTTT. It translates to CSALRSDTQYF.

This rearrangement joins TRBV20-1 to TRBJ1-6; D is undetermined. There are 19 residues in the CDR3. The germline V gene has CDR1 DFQATT and CDR2 SNEGSKA (reference sequence). Trimming shortened V by 2 bases and J by 0 bases, and 20 bases separated the two germline ends. This CDR3 is CSARKVVGDISSYNSPLHF. The CDR3 bases are TGCAGTGCTAGAAAGGTGGTCGGTGACATCAGCTCCTATAATTCACCCCTCCACTTT.

The table lists this clonotype with a few counts. The V gene is TRBV20-1, the J gene TRBJ1-2; 9 nucleotides match TRBD1. The ends lost 2 bases at V and 4 bases at J; junction bases unmatched: 5. This CDR3 is 14 amino acids long. Germline-derived CDR1 and CDR2 are DFQATT and SNEGSKA (reference sequence). The CDR3, as DNA: TGCAGTGCTAGAAGACAGGGGGTTGGCTATGGCTACACCTTC. Its translation is CSARRQGVGYGYTF.

This clonotype was picked up a small number of times. V and J are TRBV20-1 and TRBJ1-5; TRBD1 aligns across 7 bases. The CDR3 is 16 residues long. The germline V gene has CDR1 DFQATT and CDR2 SNEGSKA (reference sequence). Germline trimming cut 4 bases from V and 7 bases from J; bases unmatched to any gene: 16. This CDR3 reads CSATPSGTAYSQPQHF. The CDR3, as DNA: TGCAGTGCTACGCCTTCTGGGACAGCGTACTCACAGCCCCAGCATTTT.

V gene TRBV12-3 or TRBV12-4 combines with J gene TRBJ1-6; D is perhaps TRBD1 (6 bases). V lost 3 bases and J lost 4, with 10 bases in between. This CDR3 spans 15 amino acids. The CDR3 region is CASSFRGDYNSPLHF. DNA for the CDR3: TGTGCCAGCAGTTTCAGGGGCGATTATAATTCACCCCTCCACTTT.

By proportion, this clonotype is medium-sized (0.01 to 0.1%). The J gene is TRBJ2-7, the V gene TRBV7-6, with unresolved D. V dropped 3 bases and J dropped 0 bases, with 12 bases sitting between them. CDR3 length: 15 amino acids. Germline V gene sequence: CDR1 SGHVS, CDR2 FNYEAQ. In nucleotides, the CDR3 is TGTGCCAGCAGCTTGCTGTTCGGCGGCTCCTACGAGCAGTACTTC. Amino acid sequence: CASSLLFGGSYEQYF.

The genes are TRBV14 and TRBJ2-7, with D perhaps matching TRBD2 (5 bases). This CDR3 spans 16 amino acids. Germline V gene sequence: CDR1 SGHDN, CDR2 FVKESK. V was shortened by 4 bases and J by 1 base, with 17 bases between the two germline ends. The CDR3 reads CASSRDWVRESYEQYF. The CDR3 bases are TGTGCCAGCAGCCGCGACTGGGTGAGGGAATCCTACGAGCAGTACTTC.